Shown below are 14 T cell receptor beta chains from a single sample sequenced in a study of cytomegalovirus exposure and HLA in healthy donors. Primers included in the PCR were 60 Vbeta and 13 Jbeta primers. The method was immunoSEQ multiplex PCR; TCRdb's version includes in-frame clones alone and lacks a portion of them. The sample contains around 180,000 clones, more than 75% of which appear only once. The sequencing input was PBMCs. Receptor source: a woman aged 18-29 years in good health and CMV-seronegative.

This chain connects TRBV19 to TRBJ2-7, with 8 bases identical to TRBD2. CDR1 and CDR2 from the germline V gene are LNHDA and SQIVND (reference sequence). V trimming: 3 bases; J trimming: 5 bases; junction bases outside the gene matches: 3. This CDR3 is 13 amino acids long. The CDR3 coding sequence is TGTGCCAGTAGTATGGGACTAGGGAACGAGCAGTACTTC. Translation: CASSMGLGNEQYF.

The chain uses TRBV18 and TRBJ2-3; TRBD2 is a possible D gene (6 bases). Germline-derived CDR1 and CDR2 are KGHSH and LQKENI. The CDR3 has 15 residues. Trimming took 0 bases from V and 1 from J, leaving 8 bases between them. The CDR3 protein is CASSPPGLRTDTQYF. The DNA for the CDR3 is TGTGCCAGCTCACCACCGGGACTCCGCACAGATACGCAGTATTTT.

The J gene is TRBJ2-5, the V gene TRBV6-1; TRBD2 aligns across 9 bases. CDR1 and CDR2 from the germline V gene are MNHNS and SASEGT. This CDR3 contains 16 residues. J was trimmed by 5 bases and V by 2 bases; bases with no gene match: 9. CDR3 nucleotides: TGTGCCAGCAGTGAACTAGGGCGGGGGGGCCGGGAGACCCAGTACTTC. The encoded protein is CASSELGRGGRETQYF.

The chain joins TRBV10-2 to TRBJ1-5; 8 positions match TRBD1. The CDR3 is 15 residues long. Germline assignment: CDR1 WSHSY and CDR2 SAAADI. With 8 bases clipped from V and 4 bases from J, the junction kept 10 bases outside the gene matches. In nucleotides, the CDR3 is TGCGCCAGCGGGAACGGACAGGGACTTAATCAGCCCCAGCATTTT. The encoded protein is CASGNGQGLNQPQHF.

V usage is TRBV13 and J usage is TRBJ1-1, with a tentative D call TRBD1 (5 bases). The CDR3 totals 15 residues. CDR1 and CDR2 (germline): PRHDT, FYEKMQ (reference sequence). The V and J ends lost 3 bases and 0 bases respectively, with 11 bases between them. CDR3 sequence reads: CASSFADTLNTEAFF. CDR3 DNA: TGTGCCAGCAGCTTCGCGGACACTTTGAACACTGAAGCTTTCTTT.

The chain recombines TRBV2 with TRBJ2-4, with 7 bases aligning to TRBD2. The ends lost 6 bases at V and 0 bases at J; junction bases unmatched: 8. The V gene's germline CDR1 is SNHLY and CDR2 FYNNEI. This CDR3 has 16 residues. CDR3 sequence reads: CASSPLAIQAKNIQYF. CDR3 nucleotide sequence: TGTGCCAGCAGCCCACTAGCGATACAAGCCAAAAACATTCAGTACTTC.

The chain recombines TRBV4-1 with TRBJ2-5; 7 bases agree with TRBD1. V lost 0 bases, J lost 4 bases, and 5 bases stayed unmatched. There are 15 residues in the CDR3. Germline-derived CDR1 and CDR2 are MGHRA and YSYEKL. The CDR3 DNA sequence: TGCGCCAGCAGCCAAGATCCGACAGGGATAGAGACCCAGTACTTC. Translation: CASSQDPTGIETQYF.

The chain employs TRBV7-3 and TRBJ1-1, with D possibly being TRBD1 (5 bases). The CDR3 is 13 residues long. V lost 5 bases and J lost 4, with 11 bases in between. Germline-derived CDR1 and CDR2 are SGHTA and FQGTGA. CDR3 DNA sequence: TGTGCCAGCAGCCAAACCGGGGGCACTGAAGCTTTCTTT. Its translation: CASSQTGGTEAFF.

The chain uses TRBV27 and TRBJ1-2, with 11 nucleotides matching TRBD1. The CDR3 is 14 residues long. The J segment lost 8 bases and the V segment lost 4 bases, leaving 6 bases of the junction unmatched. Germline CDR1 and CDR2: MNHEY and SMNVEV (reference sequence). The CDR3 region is CASSYGQGADGYTF. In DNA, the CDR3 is TGTGCCAGCAGTTACGGACAGGGGGCTGACGGCTACACCTTC.

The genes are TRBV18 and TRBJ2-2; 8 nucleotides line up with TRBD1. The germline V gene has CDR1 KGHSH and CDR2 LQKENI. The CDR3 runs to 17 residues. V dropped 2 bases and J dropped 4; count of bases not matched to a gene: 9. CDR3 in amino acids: CASSPKAGTGVTGELFF. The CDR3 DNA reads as TGTGCCAGCTCACCAAAAGCCGGGACAGGAGTCACCGGGGAGCTGTTTTTT.

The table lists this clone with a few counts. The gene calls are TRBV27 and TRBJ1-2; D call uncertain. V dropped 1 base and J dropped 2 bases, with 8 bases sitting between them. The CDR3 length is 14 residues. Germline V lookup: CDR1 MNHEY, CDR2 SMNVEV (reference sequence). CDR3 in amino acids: CASSLLAGNYGYTF. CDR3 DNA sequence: TGTGCCAGCAGTTTATTAGCGGGGAACTATGGCTACACCTTC.

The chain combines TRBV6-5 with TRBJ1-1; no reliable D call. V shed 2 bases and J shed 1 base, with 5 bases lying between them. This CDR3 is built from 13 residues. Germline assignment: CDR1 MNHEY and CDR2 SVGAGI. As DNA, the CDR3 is TGTGCCAGCAGTTACGCGGGGAACACTGAAGCTTTCTTT. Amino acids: CASSYAGNTEAFF.

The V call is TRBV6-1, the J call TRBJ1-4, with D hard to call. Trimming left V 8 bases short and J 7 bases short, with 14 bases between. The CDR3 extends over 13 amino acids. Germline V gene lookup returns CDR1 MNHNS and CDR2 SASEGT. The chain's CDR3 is CASVESGVEKLFF. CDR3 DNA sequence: TGTGCCAGCGTGGAGAGCGGGGTTGAAAAACTGTTTTTT.

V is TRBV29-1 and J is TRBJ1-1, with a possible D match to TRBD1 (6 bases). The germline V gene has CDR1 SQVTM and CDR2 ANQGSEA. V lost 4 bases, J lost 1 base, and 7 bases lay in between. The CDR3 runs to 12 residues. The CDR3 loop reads CSVVQGNTEAFF. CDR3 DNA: TGCAGCGTTGTACAGGGGAACACTGAAGCTTTCTTT.